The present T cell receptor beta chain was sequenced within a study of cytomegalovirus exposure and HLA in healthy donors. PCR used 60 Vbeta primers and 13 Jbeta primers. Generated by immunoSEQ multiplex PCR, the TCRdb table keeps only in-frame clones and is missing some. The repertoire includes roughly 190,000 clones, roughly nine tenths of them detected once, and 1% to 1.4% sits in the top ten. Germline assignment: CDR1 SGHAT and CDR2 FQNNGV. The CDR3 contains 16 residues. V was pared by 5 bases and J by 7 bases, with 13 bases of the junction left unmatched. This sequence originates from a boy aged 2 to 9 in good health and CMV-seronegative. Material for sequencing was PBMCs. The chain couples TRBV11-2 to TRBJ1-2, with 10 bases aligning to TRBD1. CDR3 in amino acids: CASSITGTGVSFGYTF. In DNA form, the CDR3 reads TGTGCCAGCAGCATAACCGGGACAGGGGTATCGTTTGGCTACACCTTC.